This TCR beta chain came from a study of human T cells and chemical hapten exposure. Trimming pared 4 bases from V and 11 bases from J, leaving 14 bases between. CDR3 length: 12 residues. From germline, CDR1 is LGHDT and CDR2 YNNKEL (reference sequence). In this sample, this clonotype turned up many times. Time point meaning: patch test 1, 2 weeks after DPC sensitization. The treatment was: therapeutic diphenylcyclopropenone sensitization with weekly scalp DPC. MiXCR, applied by TCRdb to the RACE reads, yields one record per CDR3 protein. The table has approximately 400,000 distinct CDR3 sequences, roughly 4.8% seen once.

This receptor was identified in a woman aged 45 to 65 with alopecia areata. Some clones in this sample may be carry-over from other donors' samples. Sequenced here: whole blood, sampled in connection with sensitization to the hapten diphenylcyclopropenone (DPC). The chain employs TRBV3-1 and TRBJ1-1; D is ambiguous. CDR3 in amino acids: CASSPPGLGAFF. As DNA, the CDR3 is TGTGCCAGCAGCCCCCCGGGCTTGGGGGCTTTCTTT.